The 19 T cell receptor beta chains presented below share a single source sample, sequenced in a study of cytomegalovirus exposure and HLA in healthy donors. The primer mix had 60 Vbeta and 13 Jbeta primers. Sequenced by immunoSEQ multiplex PCR; TCRdb stores in-frame clones only, minus some. Here the sample spans around 150,000 clones, roughly 74% being singletons. Material: PBMCs. The receptors derive from a male donor in good health and CMV-seronegative.

The rearrangement joins TRBV4-1 to TRBJ2-2; D is possibly TRBD2 (6 bases). Germline CDR1 and CDR2: MGHRA and YSYEKL. CDR3 length equals 16 residues. Trimming took 4 bases from V and 1 from J, leaving 13 bases between them. The CDR3 reads CASSLLGGVNTGELFF. The CDR3 DNA reads as TGCGCCAGCAGCCTCCTTGGCGGGGTGAACACCGGGGAGCTGTTTTTT.

This chain uses TRBV5-4 with TRBJ2-7, with TRBD2 identical over 14 bases. The CDR3 contains 17 residues. Per the germline V gene, CDR1 is SGHNT and CDR2 is YYREEE (reference sequence). Germline trimming cut 5 bases from V and 3 bases from J; bases unmatched to any gene: 10. The CDR3 sequence is CASRGGTSGGRYYEQYF. DNA for the CDR3: TGTGCCAGCAGGGGCGGGACTAGCGGGGGTCGCTACTACGAGCAGTACTTC.

The J gene is TRBJ1-4, the V gene TRBV27; D remains unclear. The CDR3 contains 16 residues. Per germline, CDR1 MNHEY and CDR2 SMNVEV (reference sequence). Trimming left V 3 bases short and J 0 bases short, with 11 bases between. Here the CDR3 reads CASSFYGITTNEKLFF. CDR3 DNA: TGTGCCAGCAGTTTCTACGGTATAACAACTAATGAAAAACTGTTTTTT.

This clone appeared a few times. The V and J genes are TRBV5-6 and TRBJ1-3, with TRBD1 identical over 8 bases. From germline, CDR1 is SGHDT and CDR2 YYEEEE. The CDR3 is 16 residues long. V dropped 4 bases and J dropped 2; count of bases not matched to a gene: 8. The CDR3 bases are TGTGCCAGCAGCCCCCTGGACAGGGAAGCTGGAAACACCATATATTTT. Translated, it gives CASSPLDREAGNTIYF.

This clone appeared once. The chain uses TRBV4-2 and TRBJ2-5, with 7 bases fitting TRBD2. The J call may not be correct, given that the DNA end is closer to TRBJ2-7. The CDR3 extends over 17 amino acids. Germline loops: CDR1 LGHNA, CDR2 YNFKEQ. The CDR3 region is CASSPAVGAGSSYEQYF. CDR3 bases: TGTGCCAGCTCACCCGCGGTAGGAGCGGGAAGCTCCTACGAGCAGTACTTC.

This chain links TRBV29-1 with TRBJ2-7; D is unresolved. From germline, CDR1 is SQVTM and CDR2 ANQGSEA. V gave up 5 bases and J gave up 4 bases, with 15 bases separating them. The length of the CDR3 is 13 residues. CDR3 protein: CSVTPTEKYEQYF. CDR3 coding DNA: TGCAGCGTTACTCCAACAGAGAAATACGAGCAGTACTTC.

The chain joins TRBV15 to TRBJ1-3, with D possibly being TRBD1 (6 bases). V was cut by 0 bases and J by 0 bases, with 15 bases left in between. This CDR3 spans 18 amino acids. In germline, CDR1 is LNHNV, CDR2 YYDKDF (reference sequence). CDR3 sequence (DNA): TGTGCCACCAGCAGAGATCTAAGAAGGACAGCCTCTGGAAACACCATATATTTT. Encoded protein: CATSRDLRRTASGNTIYF.

The V gene is TRBV6-1, the J gene TRBJ1-3; 8 bases are shared with TRBD1. The germline CDR1 and CDR2 sequences are MNHNS and SASEGT. J lost 0 bases, V lost 10 bases, and 5 bases had no gene match. There are 14 residues in the CDR3. The CDR3 bases are TGTGCCACCAGACAGGGGCCCTCTGGAAACACCATATATTTT. Encoded protein: CATRQGPSGNTIYF.

This clone was picked up a small number of times. The chain joins TRBV7-8 to TRBJ1-6, with D tentatively TRBD1 (5 bases). The germline V gene has CDR1 SGHVS and CDR2 FQNEAQ. V lost 2 bases and J lost 3, with 14 bases in between. CDR3 length: 17 amino acids. CDR3 nucleotide sequence: TGTGCCAGCAGCTTAACGGGGGTGACAAACTATAATTCACCCCTCCACTTT. Translation: CASSLTGVTNYNSPLHF.

The gene calls are TRBV6-6 and TRBJ2-1, with 9 bases aligning to TRBD2. The ends lost 5 bases at V and 4 bases at J; junction bases unmatched: 6. The CDR3 has 15 residues. Germline V gene sequence: CDR1 MNHNY, CDR2 SVGAGI (reference sequence). The CDR3: CASSDSGRVYNEQFF. DNA for the CDR3: TGTGCCAGCAGTGATAGCGGGAGAGTGTACAATGAGCAGTTCTTC.

The CDR3 DNA sequence: TGTGCCAGTATTCATACCAGGGCGACCGGGGAGCTGTTTTTT. Translating it yields CASIHTRATGELFF. V usage is TRBV19 and J usage is TRBJ2-2; the D gene is possibly TRBD1 (5 bases). From germline, CDR1 is LNHDA and CDR2 SQIVND (reference sequence). The CDR3 runs to 14 residues. V was clipped by 7 bases and J by 5 bases, with 14 bases between them.

This clone was recorded only once. The chain combines TRBV6-1 with TRBJ1-2; 9 bases align to TRBD1. The germline CDR1 and CDR2 sequences are MNHNS and SASEGT. V lost 6 bases and J lost 7; bases outside the gene matches: 9. The CDR3 runs to 14 residues. The DNA of the CDR3 is TGTGCCAGCAGCAACCGGGACAGGGTTACTGGCTACACCTTC. Translated: CASSNRDRVTGYTF.

The CDR3 protein is CSAPGQGRTEAFF. The DNA of the CDR3 is TGCAGCGCCCCGGGACAGGGTAGGACTGAAGCTTTCTTT. V and J are TRBV29-1 and TRBJ1-1; 9 positions match TRBD1. J was trimmed by 5 bases and V by 7 bases; bases with no gene match: 8. The CDR3 is 13 residues long. Germline assignment: CDR1 SQVTM and CDR2 ANQGSEA.

J is TRBJ2-1 and V is TRBV7-2; 7 bases agree with TRBD2. After removal of 0 bases from V and 9 bases from J, the junction contained 11 bases not matched to a gene. Germline values: CDR1 SGHTA, CDR2 FQGNSA. The CDR3 has 16 residues. Here the CDR3 reads CASSLAGGRSVGEQFF. The CDR3 coding sequence is TGTGCCAGCAGCTTAGCGGGAGGGCGTAGTGTCGGTGAGCAGTTCTTC. The full variable domain, its missing parts supplied by reference TRBV7-2 and TRBJ2-1, is GAGVSQSPSNKVTEKGKDVELRCDPISGHTALYWYRQSLGQGLEFLIYFQGNSAPDKSGLPSDRFSAERTGGSVSTLTIQRTQQEDSAVYLCASSLAGGRSVGEQFFGPGTRLTVL.

The rearrangement links TRBV19 to TRBJ1-1, with 7 bases fitting TRBD1. J was trimmed by 7 bases and V by 5 bases; bases with no gene match: 13. Germline V gene sequence: CDR1 LNHDA, CDR2 SQIVND (reference sequence). This CDR3 is built from 15 residues. CDR3 sequence: CASSGFGQGEGEAFF. The CDR3, as DNA: TGTGCCAGTAGTGGATTTGGGCAGGGGGAAGGTGAAGCTTTCTTT. The full variable domain, in which reference TRBV19 and TRBJ1-1 provide the parts outside the CDR3, is DGGITQSPKYLFRKEGQNVTLSCEQNLNHDAMYWYRQDPGQGLRLIYYSQIVNDFQKGDIAEGYSVSREKKESFPLTVTSAQKNPTAFYLCASSGFGQGEGEAFFGQGTRLTVV.

V usage is TRBV21-1 and J usage is TRBJ2-7; the DNA was not compared with TRBD1, the D call given in the table. TRBV21-1 corresponds to a pseudogene. The CDR3 sequence is 12 residues long. The CDR3 region is CASSAQCHEQYF. CDR3 bases: TGTGCCAGCAGCGCACAGTGCCACGAGCAGTACTTC.

J is TRBJ1-1 and V is TRBV9; D might be TRBD1 (5 bases). The V and J ends lost 6 bases and 0 bases respectively, with 9 bases between them. The CDR3 is 13 amino acids. Germline V CDR1 and CDR2: SGDLS, YYNGEE. The CDR3 DNA reads as TGTGCCAGCATGCGGGGCATGAACACTGAAGCTTTCTTT. Translation gives CASMRGMNTEAFF.

V gene TRBV6-5 combines with J gene TRBJ1-3; TRBD1 aligns across 7 bases. The CDR3 length is 13 residues. Trimming took 10 bases from V and 4 from J; bases not matched to a gene: 7. Germline values: CDR1 MNHEY, CDR2 SVGAGI. CDR3 amino acids: CATYRGYGNTIYF. In nucleotides, the CDR3 is TGTGCCACCTACAGGGGCTACGGAAACACCATATATTTT.

The chain recombines TRBV5-1 with TRBJ2-2, with 10 nucleotides matching TRBD2. The trim removed 4 bases at V and 1 base at J, leaving 4 bases unmatched. The CDR3 is 16 residues long. Germline values: CDR1 SGHRS, CDR2 YFSETQ. The CDR3 here is CASSITSGVNTGELFF. CDR3 sequence (DNA): TGCGCCAGCAGCATTACTAGCGGGGTGAACACCGGGGAGCTGTTTTTT.